Listed here are 12 T cell receptor beta chains from one sample, sequenced in a study of CD8 T cells in ankylosing spondylitis. Whole-study results and caveats: Ankylosing spondylitis blood appeared to carry a characteristic TCR beta motif of eight or nine highly homologous variants.

These TCRs are of unknown antigen specificity. From the 5' RACE reads, TCRdb called clonotypes with MiXCR, one entry per CDR3 protein. The sample lists 750,000 to 850,000 distinct CDR3 sequences; over 9.5% were seen once. The sample consisted of blood, either unsorted or a sorted T cell fraction (not recorded which). The receptors here all came from a male donor with ankylosing spondylitis.

The V gene is TRBV29-1, the J gene TRBJ2-7; a weak D match, TRBD1 (7 bases). Germline CDR1 is SQVTM and CDR2 is ANQGSEA. Trimming pared 4 bases from V and 4 bases from J, leaving 11 bases between. This CDR3 region has 12 residues. The CDR3 region has the DNA TGCAGCGTTGCCGCAGGGGGGTACGAGCAGTACTTC. It specifies CSVAAGGYEQYF.

This clonotype has only a few counts. The chain employs TRBV25-1 and TRBJ2-2; 11 nucleotides align to TRBD2. Germline-derived CDR1 and CDR2 are MGHDK and SYGVNS. The CDR3 is 16 amino acids. With V trimmed by 5 bases and J by 0 bases, 2 bases remained unmatched. Written as DNA, the CDR3 is TGTGCCAGCAGTCTTAGCGGGGGGGCGAACACCGGGGAGCTGTTTTTT. Its translation: CASSLSGGANTGELFF. Full variable domain (outside the CDR3, taken from reference TRBV25-1 and TRBJ2-2): EADIYQTPRYLVIGTGKKITLECSQTMGHDKMYWYQQDPGMELHLIHYSYGVNSTEKGDLSSESTVSRIRTEHFPLTLESARPSHTSQYLCASSLSGGANTGELFFGEGSRLTVL.

This clonotype was detected a few times. The chain joins TRBV9 to TRBJ2-5; 7 bases fit TRBD1. CDR3 length equals 14 residues. CDR1 is SGDLS and CDR2 is YYNGEE in the germline V gene. V shed 3 bases, J shed 5 bases, and the junction held 7 bases outside the gene matches. CDR3 in amino acids: CASSGGRGFETQYF. In DNA, the CDR3 is TGTGCCAGCAGCGGCGGCAGGGGGTTTGAGACCCAGTACTTC.

This clonotype was counted a few times. The CDR3 is CASSLNRGRQETQYF. The CDR3 nucleotides read TGTGCCAGCAGCTTAAACCGGGGAAGACAAGAGACCCAGTACTTC. The J gene is TRBJ2-5, the V gene TRBV7-3; the D gene is possibly TRBD2 (5 bases). In germline, CDR1 is SGHTA, CDR2 FQGTGA. V shed 1 base and J shed 2 bases, with 11 bases lying between them. This CDR3 spans 15 amino acids.

The gene calls are TRBV5-1 and TRBJ1-1; D is unclear. Between the trimmed V and J ends, which lost 4 bases and 4 bases, there was a span of 14 bases. The CDR3 is 14 residues long. The germline V gene has CDR1 SGHRS and CDR2 YFSETQ. Here the CDR3 reads CASSGLWEGTEAFF. In nucleotides, the CDR3 is TGCGCCAGCAGCGGCTTATGGGAAGGCACTGAAGCTTTCTTT.

The sample holds a few counts of this clonotype. The chain uses TRBV6-1 and TRBJ1-2, with D perhaps TRBD1 (5 bases). Germline V gene data show CDR1 as MNHNS and CDR2 as SASEGT. Trimming removed 5 bases from V and 0 bases from J, with 22 bases in between. The CDR3 length is 18 residues. This CDR3 reads CASSTNGAGSLANYGYTF. Here the CDR3 DNA reads TGTGCCAGCAGTACCAACGGGGCAGGCTCCTTAGCTAACTATGGCTACACCTTC.

This clonotype occurred many times. J is TRBJ2-1 and V is TRBV6-2 or TRBV6-3; weak D call: TRBD1 (5 bases). CDR1 and CDR2 from the germline V gene are MNHEY and SVGEGT. Trimming shortened V by 3 bases and J by 15 bases, and 18 bases separated the two germline ends. The CDR3 sequence is 13 residues long. CDR3 nucleotide sequence: TGTGCCAGCAGTTATGACGGTGGGGCAGGTTCGTTCTTC. Protein product: CASSYDGGAGSFF.

The chain is built from TRBV6-5 and TRBJ2-1; D is undetermined. This CDR3 has 14 residues. The V gene lost 3 bases and the J gene lost 0 bases, with 6 bases spanning the gap. Germline loops: CDR1 MNHEY, CDR2 SVGAGI. CDR3 loop: CASSYAYSYNEQFF. CDR3 in DNA: TGTGCCAGCAGTTATGCCTACTCCTACAATGAGCAGTTCTTC.

This clonotype was picked up many times. The rearrangement joins TRBV5-1 to TRBJ2-5; D is perhaps TRBD1 (5 bases). In germline, CDR1 is SGHRS, CDR2 YFSETQ. CDR3 length equals 15 residues. V was trimmed by 2 bases and J by 0 bases, leaving 11 bases between them. The CDR3 DNA reads TGCGCCAGCAGCTTCCCAGGGCCGTACCAAGAGACCCAGTACTTC. It specifies CASSFPGPYQETQYF.

This rearrangement joins TRBV5-5 to TRBJ2-2; D gene uncertain. The CDR3 loop spans 15 amino acids. Germline CDR1 reads SGHKS; CDR2 reads YYEKEE (reference sequence). Trimming cost V 3 bases and J 5 bases, with 14 bases left between them. In DNA form, the CDR3 reads TGTGCCAGCAGCTGGACCCCCAAGAATACCGGGGAGCTGTTTTTT. Translating gives CASSWTPKNTGELFF.

J is TRBJ1-2 and V is TRBV20-1; 9 nucleotides align to TRBD1. V was clipped by 7 bases and J by 2 bases; unmatched bases: 8. Germline V gene data show CDR1 as DFQATT and CDR2 as SNEGSKA (reference sequence). There are 14 residues in the CDR3. The CDR3 here is CSVWTGTGNYGYTF. In nucleotides, the CDR3 is TGCAGTGTTTGGACCGGGACAGGGAACTATGGCTACACCTTC.

The table lists this clonotype with a few counts. V is TRBV20-1 and J is TRBJ2-3, with D uncertain. CDR3 length: 16 residues. The germline V gene has CDR1 DFQATT and CDR2 SNEGSKA (reference sequence). V lost 0 bases to trimming and J lost 2 bases, with 15 bases between them. DNA of the CDR3: TGCAGTGCTAGAGATACCAGCAGCGACCCCACAGATACGCAGTATTTT. It specifies CSARDTSSDPTDTQYF.